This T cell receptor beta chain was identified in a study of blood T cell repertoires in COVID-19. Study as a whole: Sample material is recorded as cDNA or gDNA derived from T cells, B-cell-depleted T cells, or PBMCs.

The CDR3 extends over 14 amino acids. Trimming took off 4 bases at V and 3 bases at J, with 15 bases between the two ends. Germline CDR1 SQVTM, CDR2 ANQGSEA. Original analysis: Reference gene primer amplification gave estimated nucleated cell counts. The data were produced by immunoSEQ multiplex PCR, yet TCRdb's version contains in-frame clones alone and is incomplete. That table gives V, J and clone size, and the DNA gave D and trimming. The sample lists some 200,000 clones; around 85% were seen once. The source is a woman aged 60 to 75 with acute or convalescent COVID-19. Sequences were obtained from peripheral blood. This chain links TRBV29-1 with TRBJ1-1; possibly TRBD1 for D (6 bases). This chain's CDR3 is CSVAGGRGDTEAFF. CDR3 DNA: TGCAGCGTTGCCGGGGGGCGTGGGGACACTGAAGCTTTCTTT.